A single T cell receptor (beta chain) is shown here with its context. This entry belongs to a study of shared clonotypes between healthy human individuals. Assay used: immunoSEQ multiplex PCR; TCRdb lists only in-frame clones, some missing. The sample yields some 2,100,000 clones, nearly 97% seen once. The germline gives CDR1 GTSNPN, CDR2 SVGIG (reference sequence). V gave up 0 bases and J gave up 6 bases, with 6 bases separating them. There are 12 residues in the CDR3. The sequence was collected from a man aged 18 to 30 in good health. The chain uses TRBV30 and TRBJ2-1; D gene unclear. The sequenced material came from naive CD4+ T cells sorted from blood. Subset defined: CD45RA+ positively selected. The CDR3 loop reads CAWSVFPNEQFF. The CDR3 nucleotides read TGTGCCTGGAGTGTATTTCCCAATGAGCAGTTCTTC.